The source of this T cell receptor beta chain is a study of blood T cell repertoires in COVID-19. Study as a whole: The samples span acute and convalescent COVID-19 from the United States, Italy and Spain.

CDR3 length: 13 residues. V lost 2 bases, J lost 3 bases, and 7 bases lay in between. Generated by immunoSEQ multiplex PCR, the TCRdb table keeps only in-frame clones and is missing some. The sample has 350,000 or so clones; around 87% are singletons. The TCR comes from a man aged 18 to 30 with active or convalescent COVID-19. This sequence joins TRBV12-3 or TRBV12-4 and TRBJ1-2, with a weak D call TRBD1 (5 bases). The sequenced sample was peripheral blood. CDR3 in amino acids: CASSLKTDYGYTF. As DNA, the CDR3 is TGTGCCAGCAGTTTAAAGACAGACTATGGCTACACCTTC.